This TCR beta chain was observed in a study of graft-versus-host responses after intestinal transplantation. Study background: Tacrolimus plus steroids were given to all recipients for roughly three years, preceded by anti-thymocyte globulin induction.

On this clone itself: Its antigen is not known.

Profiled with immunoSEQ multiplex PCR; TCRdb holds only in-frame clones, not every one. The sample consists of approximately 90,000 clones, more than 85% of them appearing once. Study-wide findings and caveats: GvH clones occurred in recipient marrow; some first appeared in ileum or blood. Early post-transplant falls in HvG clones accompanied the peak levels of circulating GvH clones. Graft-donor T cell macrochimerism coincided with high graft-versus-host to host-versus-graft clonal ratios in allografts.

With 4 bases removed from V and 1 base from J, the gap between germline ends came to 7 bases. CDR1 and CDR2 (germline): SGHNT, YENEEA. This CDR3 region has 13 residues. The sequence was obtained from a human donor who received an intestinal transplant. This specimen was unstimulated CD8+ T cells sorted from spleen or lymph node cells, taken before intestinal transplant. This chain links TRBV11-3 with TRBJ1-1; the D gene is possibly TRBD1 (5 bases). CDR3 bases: TGTGCCAGCAGCTCGCAGGGGAACACTGAAGCTTTCTTT. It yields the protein CASSSQGNTEAFF.